A selection of T cell receptor beta chains follows, all from one sample in a study of OX40 agonist ivuxolimab in advanced cancers. Clones were sequenced by immunoSEQ multiplex PCR, and TCRdb holds only the in-frame ones, with some missing. Of roughly 70,000 clones detected, just over 85% appear once; the ten largest clones hold about 0.7%. This sample comprised CD4+ or CD8+ T cells sorted from blood, obtained in a trial of the OX40 agonist ivuxolimab. These receptors all stem from an adult with an advanced solid tumor such as melanoma, head and neck, liver or kidney cancer. Both conserved end residues are part of each CDR3. Fields, in order: D gene, clone size, J gene, CDR3 length, V gene, CDR3 protein. A D gene is named only where the DNA matches it firmly. For some rows the clone size is stated as once, few or many, or as a class when expanded; others skip it.

.	.	TRBJ2-1	13	TRBV2	CASSGSSYNEQFF
TRBD1	.	TRBJ2-7	17	TRBV9	CASSPRPWDRGTHEQYF
.	.	TRBJ2-4	14	TRBV7-9	CASSPDLAKNIQYF
TRBD2	.	TRBJ2-3	16	TRBV18	CASSPVIAGSGDTQYF
.	once	TRBJ2-1	15	TRBV12-5	CASGLGSGSYNEQFF
.	.	TRBJ2-4	14	TRBV28	CASREPAGRNIQYF
TRBD2	.	TRBJ2-1	13	TRBV5-1	CASSNLADNEQFF
TRBD1	once	TRBJ2-2	19	TRBV6-1	CASSEGLQGALTNTGELFF
.	.	TRBJ2-1	14	TRBV4-3	CASSRQDGDGEQFF
TRBD2	.	TRBJ2-7	15	TRBV10-3	CAISESGTSGVEQYF
.	.	TRBJ2-1	14	TRBV6-1	CASSDSGSYNEQFF
TRBD1	.	TRBJ1-6	13	TRBV19	CASSPDRGTPLHF
TRBD1	.	TRBJ1-5	15	TRBV5-5	CASSQRTGTGQPQHF
TRBD2	.	TRBJ2-7	16	TRBV28	CASGPISGGILYEQYF
TRBD1	.	TRBJ2-5	15	TRBV30	CAWERTGALGGTQYF
TRBD1	.	TRBJ1-1	15	TRBV7-2	CASSETLGQSLEAFF
.	.	TRBJ2-3	15	TRBV7-9	CASSIRDPGTDTQYF
.	.	TRBJ1-4	12	TRBV30	CASNRAGEKLFF
TRBD1	.	TRBJ1-1	14	TRBV19	CASWSRGLHTEAFF
TRBD2	few	TRBJ2-1	16	TRBV13	CANSLGVGGRANEQFF
TRBD1	once	TRBJ1-5	13	TRBV30	CAFGTDSNQPQHF
TRBD1	.	TRBJ1-5	14	TRBV28	CASSLTGGNQPQHF
TRBD1	.	TRBJ1-4	17	TRBV5-4	CASSRTGLGGEEEKLFF
.	few	TRBJ2-7	14	TRBV6-1	CASNHGGGPYEQYF
.	few	TRBJ1-5	13	TRBV28	CATLPTGHQPQHF